This TCR beta chain was recovered during a study of blood T cell repertoires in COVID-19. The CDR3 is 15 residues long. Germline CDR1 and CDR2: SNHLY and FYNNEI. Trimming pared 7 bases from V and 5 bases from J, leaving 20 bases between. The data were produced by immunoSEQ multiplex PCR, yet TCRdb's version contains in-frame clones alone and is incomplete. The sample carries about 97,000 clones, approximately 84% recorded once. Input material: peripheral blood. V gene TRBV2 combines with J gene TRBJ2-5; weak D call: TRBD2 (6 bases). This clonotype was sampled from a man between 60 and 70 years old with acute or convalescent COVID-19. The chain's CDR3 is CASILEKTSSETQYF. For the CDR3, the DNA is TGTGCCAGCATTCTCGAGAAGACTAGTTCGGAGACCCAGTACTTC.